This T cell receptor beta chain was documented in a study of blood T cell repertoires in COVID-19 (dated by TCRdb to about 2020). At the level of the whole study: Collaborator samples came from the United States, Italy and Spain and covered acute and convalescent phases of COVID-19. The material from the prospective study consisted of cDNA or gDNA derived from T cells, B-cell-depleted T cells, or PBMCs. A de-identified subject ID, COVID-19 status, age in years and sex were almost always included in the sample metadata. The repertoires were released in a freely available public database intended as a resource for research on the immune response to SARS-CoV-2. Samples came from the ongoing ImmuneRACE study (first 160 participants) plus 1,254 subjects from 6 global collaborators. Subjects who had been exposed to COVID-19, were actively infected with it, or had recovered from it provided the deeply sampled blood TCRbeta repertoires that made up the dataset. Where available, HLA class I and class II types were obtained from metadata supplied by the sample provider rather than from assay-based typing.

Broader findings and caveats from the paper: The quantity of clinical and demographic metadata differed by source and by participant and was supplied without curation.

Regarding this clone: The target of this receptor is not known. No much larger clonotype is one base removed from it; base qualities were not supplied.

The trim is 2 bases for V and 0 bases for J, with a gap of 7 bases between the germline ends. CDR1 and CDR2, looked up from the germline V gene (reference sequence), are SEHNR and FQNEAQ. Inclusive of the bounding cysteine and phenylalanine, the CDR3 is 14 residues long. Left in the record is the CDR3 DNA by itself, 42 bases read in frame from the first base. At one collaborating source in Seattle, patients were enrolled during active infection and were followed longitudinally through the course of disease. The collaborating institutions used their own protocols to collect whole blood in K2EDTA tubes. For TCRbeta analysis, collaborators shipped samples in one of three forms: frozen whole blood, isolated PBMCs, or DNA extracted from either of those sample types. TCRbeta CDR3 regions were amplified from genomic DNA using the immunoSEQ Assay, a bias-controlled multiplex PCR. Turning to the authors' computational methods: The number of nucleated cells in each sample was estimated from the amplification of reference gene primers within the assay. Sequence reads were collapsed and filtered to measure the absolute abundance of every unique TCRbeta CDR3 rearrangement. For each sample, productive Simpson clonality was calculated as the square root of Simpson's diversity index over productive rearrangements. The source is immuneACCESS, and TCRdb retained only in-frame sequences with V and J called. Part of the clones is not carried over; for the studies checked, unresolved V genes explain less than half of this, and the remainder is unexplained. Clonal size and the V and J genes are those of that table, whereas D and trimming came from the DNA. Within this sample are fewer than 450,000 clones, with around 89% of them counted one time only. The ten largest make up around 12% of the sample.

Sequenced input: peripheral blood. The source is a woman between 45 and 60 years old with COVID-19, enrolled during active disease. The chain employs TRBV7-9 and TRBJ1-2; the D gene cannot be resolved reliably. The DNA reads TGTGCCAGCAGCTTAATGGGAGCTAACTATGGCTACACCTTC. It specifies CASSLMGANYGYTF.